This passage covers 4 T cell receptor beta chains from one sample sequenced in a study of T cells in Graves' hyperthyroidism and ophthalmopathy (dated by TCRdb to the late 2010s). The method was multiplex PCR. Sequencing was performed on an Illumina HiSeq 2000. The TCR beta CDR3 regions were amplified from RNA transcripts. A first-round RT-PCR of the TCR CDR3 used the HTBI primer set with the Qiagen OneStep RT-PCR kit. TCRdb cleaned the public reads at Q25 with fastp, built clones with MiXCR and kept in-frame beta chains. Merged by CDR3 protein, the rows form single entries marked with the most common genes and DNA. Counted in this sample were around 620,000 distinct CDR3 sequences; 15% to 20% of them appeared once. The ten largest clones capture 3.8% of the sample. The sequenced material came from blood. The receptor set was obtained from a woman between 25 and 40 years old with Graves' hyperthyroidism.

The V call is TRBV13, the J call TRBJ2-1, with D unclear. This CDR3 has 19 residues. Germline CDR1 and CDR2: PRHDT and FYEKMQ (reference sequence). V was trimmed by 2 bases and J by 10 bases, leaving 30 bases between them. The CDR3, as DNA: TGTGCCAGCAGCTTATTCCCCGAGACCGCTAGGACGCCCGTAATAGAGCAGTTCTTC. Translation gives CASSLFPETARTPVIEQFF.

This clonotype has just a few counts. This chain connects TRBV19 to TRBJ2-7; unclear D gene. The germline V and J ends were trimmed by 2 bases and 4 bases, with 15 bases remaining between them. CDR3 size: 15 residues. Germline lookup yields CDR1 LNHDA and CDR2 SQIVND (reference sequence). The CDR3 DNA reads TGTGCCAGTAGTATATTGTTGGGCCATGGGTACGAGCAGTACTTC. Its protein product is CASSILLGHGYEQYF. Looking up the rest from reference TRBV19 and TRBJ2-7 gives the full variable domain: DGGITQSPKYLFRKEGQNVTLSCEQNLNHDAMYWYRQDPGQGLRLIYYSQIVNDFQKGDIAEGYSVSREKKESFPLTVTSAQKNPTAFYLCASSILLGHGYEQYFGPGTRLTVT.

The table lists this clonotype with many counts. The chain uses TRBV20-1 and TRBJ2-1, with D perhaps matching TRBD2 (6 bases). The CDR3 loop spans 12 amino acids. CDR1 and CDR2 (germline): DFQATT, SNEGSKA (reference sequence). The V end lost 8 bases, the J end lost 8 bases, and 16 bases lay between the germline ends. The CDR3 coding sequence is TGCAGTCCAAGAAATAGCGGCGATGAGCAGTTCTTC. It is translated as CSPRNSGDEQFF.

This clonotype was detected many times. V usage is TRBV27 and J usage is TRBJ2-3; tentatively, D is TRBD1 or TRBD2 (5 bases each). The V and J ends lost 1 base and 4 bases respectively, with 12 bases between them. The germline CDR1 and CDR2 sequences are MNHEY and SMNVEV (reference sequence). The CDR3 contains 15 residues. CDR3 region: CASSLFARGSDTQYF. Here the CDR3 DNA reads TGTGCCAGCAGTTTATTCGCGAGGGGTTCAGATACGCAGTATTTT.